A selection of T cell receptor beta chains follows, all from one sample in a study of blood T cell repertoires in COVID-19. The table came from immunoSEQ multiplex PCR; TCRdb's copy has only in-frame clones and leaves some out. The sample includes approximately 380,000 clones, 75% to 90% seen only once; the top ten take roughly 3.7%. The sequenced material came from peripheral blood. The source of these receptors is a woman under 30 with acute or convalescent COVID-19. Each CDR3 is given with its conserved first and last residue. The D gene is left open where the match is weak. Expanded clones get a size class; other rows say once, few or many, or leave the size out.

D gene,CDR3 length,V gene,clone size,J gene,CDR3 DNA,CDR3 protein
TRBD1,16,TRBV18,few,TRBJ2-2,TGTGCCAGCTCACCTGAGGACAGGTGGGGCACCGGGGAGCTGTTTTTT,CASSPEDRWGTGELFF
NA,14,TRBV19,few,TRBJ2-2,TGTGCCAGTAGTGCGTACAGGGAGACCGGGGAGCTGTTTTTT,CASSAYRETGELFF
NA,16,TRBV6-5,NA,TRBJ1-2,TGTGCCAGCAGTTACTCGAGTATAGGTGGCGGCTATGGCTACACCTTC,CASSYSSIGGGYGYTF
NA,13,TRBV18,few,TRBJ1-2,TGTGCCAGCTCACCACCCGGCAGGGATGGCTACACCTTC,CASSPPGRDGYTF
NA,15,TRBV21-1,once,TRBJ1-5,TGTGCCAGCGAGGGTGGGGAGGGGGGCAATCAGCCCCAGCATTTT,CASEGGEGGNQPQHF
NA,13,TRBV24-1,NA,TRBJ2-7,TGTGCCACCAGTGTTTCCGGGTCCTACGAGCAGTACTTC,CATSVSGSYEQYF
TRBD1,14,TRBV5-1,few,TRBJ1-2,TGCGCCAGCAGCTTGGATAGGGGGCTGCATGGCTACACCTTC,CASSLDRGLHGYTF
TRBD1,12,TRBV10-3,NA,TRBJ1-2,TGTGCCATCTCCCGGACAGGCGGTGGCTACACCTTC,CAISRTGGGYTF
TRBD1,13,TRBV2,NA,TRBJ1-1,TGTGCCAGCAGCGGACAGGGGGGGAGTGAAGCTTTCTTT,CASSGQGGSEAFF
NA,14,TRBV5-6,few,TRBJ1-1,TGTGCCAGCAGCTTAGAGCCCATGAACACTGAAGCTTTCTTT,CASSLEPMNTEAFF
TRBD1,15,TRBV14,once,TRBJ1-2,TGTGCCAGCAGCCAGGAACCGGGACAGATCTATGGCTACACCTTC,CASSQEPGQIYGYTF
NA,13,TRBV7-3,NA,TRBJ2-1,TGTGCCAGCAGCCTTCGGCCCGGGTCTGAGCAGTTCTTC,CASSLRPGSEQFF
TRBD1,15,TRBV28,NA,TRBJ1-5,TGTGCCAGCAGGCAGGGTAGGGGGCCGAGTCAGCCCCAGCATTTT,CASRQGRGPSQPQHF
NA,13,TRBV29-1,NA,TRBJ2-3,TGCAGCGCCCGAGGTGAACAGGGTCAGGCGCAGTATTTT,CSARGEQGQAQYF
TRBD1,15,TRBV7-9,NA,TRBJ1-4,TGTGCCAGCAGCCTTAGCGGGACAGGGGCTGAAAAACTGTTTTTT,CASSLSGTGAEKLFF
TRBD1,14,TRBV27,NA,TRBJ1-2,TGTGCCAGCAGTTTGCGGGGACAGGTTACTGGCTACACCTTC,CASSLRGQVTGYTF
TRBD1,16,TRBV19,few,TRBJ1-6,TGTGCCAGTAGTACACGGACAGGGGGAAGAAATTCACCCCTCCACTTT,CASSTRTGGRNSPLHF
TRBD2,17,TRBV7-3,few,TRBJ2-1,TGTGCCAGCAGCTTAACGAAAGCTAGCGGACGCTACAATGAGCAGTTCTTC,CASSLTKASGRYNEQFF
NA,14,TRBV11-1,once,TRBJ2-3,TGTGCCAGCAGCTTAGTGGGAGGAGGAGATACGCAGTATTTT,CASSLVGGGDTQYF
TRBD2,17,TRBV4-1,NA,TRBJ2-1,TGCGCCAGCAGACTATATATAGCGGGAGGGGAGGACAATGAGCAGTTCTTC,CASRLYIAGGEDNEQFF
TRBD1,15,TRBV7-9,NA,TRBJ2-7,TGTGCCAGCAGCTCCCGGGACAGTGACCCTTACGAGCAGTACTTC,CASSSRDSDPYEQYF
TRBD1,14,TRBV2,NA,TRBJ2-2,TGTGCCAGCAGTGCACAGGGGGACACCGGGGAGCTGTTTTTT,CASSAQGDTGELFF
NA,11,TRBV28,NA,TRBJ1-1,TGTGCCAGCAGTTGGCACACTGAAGCTTTCTTT,CASSWHTEAFF
TRBD2,17,TRBV19,NA,TRBJ2-1,TGTGCCAGTAGTCTCGGACTAGCGGGAGCGCCCTACAATGAGCAGTTCTTC,CASSLGLAGAPYNEQFF
NA,14,TRBV19,NA,TRBJ1-2,TGTGCCAGTAGGATTACAGGGACCAGCTATGGCTACACCTTC,CASRITGTSYGYTF
TRBD1,17,TRBV2,NA,TRBJ1-4,TGTGCCAGCAGTCAAAGGCCGGGACAGGGGTTTAATGAAAAACTGTTTTTT,CASSQRPGQGFNEKLFF
NA,12,TRBV29-1,NA,TRBJ2-7,TGCAGCGTTGAAGGGGCAGCCTACGAGCAGTACTTC,CSVEGAAYEQYF
TRBD2,14,TRBV9,NA,TRBJ2-7,TGTGCCAGCAGCGTAGAGCCTAGCGGCTACGAGCAGTACTTC,CASSVEPSGYEQYF
NA,12,TRBV7-9,NA,TRBJ2-7,TGTGCCAGCGGTCAACTCTTCTACGAGCAGTACTTC,CASGQLFYEQYF
NA,12,TRBV5-1,NA,TRBJ2-1,TGCGCCAGCAGCTTGGCTAGAAATGAGCAGTTCTTC,CASSLARNEQFF
NA,14,TRBV4-1,once,TRBJ2-1,TGCGCCAGCACCCGAGGAGTTAGCGTCGGTGAGCAGTTCTTC,CASTRGVSVGEQFF
NA,15,TRBV11-2,NA,TRBJ1-2,TGTGCCAGCAGCCCCCTCCGGCGGTACGACTACGGCTACACCTTC,CASSPLRRYDYGYTF
TRBD1,16,TRBV24-1,once,TRBJ1-5,TGTGCCACCAGTGTTAGGGACAGGGGTCCTAATCAGCCCCAGCATTTT,CATSVRDRGPNQPQHF
TRBD2,15,TRBV29-1,NA,TRBJ2-7,TGCAGCGGAGGGAAGATAGCGGGAGGGGCCTACGAGCAGTACTTC,CSGGKIAGGAYEQYF
NA,15,TRBV3-1/TRBV3-2,NA,TRBJ1-5,TGTGCCAGCAGCACTGGACAATCGGGCAATCAGCCCCAGCATTTT,CASSTGQSGNQPQHF
TRBD1,15,TRBV19,NA,TRBJ1-2,TGTGCCAGTAGTGCCCGACAGGGGTGGAACTATGGCTACACCTTC,CASSARQGWNYGYTF
NA,14,TRBV28,NA,TRBJ2-1,TGTGCCAGCAGTCCGCCCGGGCTAGCCGATGAGCAGTTCTTC,CASSPPGLADEQFF
TRBD1,13,TRBV12-3/TRBV12-4,NA,TRBJ1-5,TGTGCCAGCAGCCTACAGGGGGATCAGCCCCAGCATTTT,CASSLQGDQPQHF
NA,14,TRBV11-2,NA,TRBJ2-7,TGTGCCAGCAGCGACCCCCGGGGTCTAGCGGAGCAGTACTTC,CASSDPRGLAEQYF
NA,13,TRBV19,many,TRBJ1-1,TGTGCCAGTAGTATAGGAGAGAACACTGAAGCTTTCTTT,CASSIGENTEAFF
NA,13,TRBV2,NA,TRBJ1-2,TGTGCCAGCAGGATGGACAAGGCAGATGGCTACACCTTC,CASRMDKADGYTF
NA,12,TRBV3-1/TRBV3-2,NA,TRBJ1-1,TGTGCCAGCAGCCACGAGGCCGCTGAAGCTTTCTTT,CASSHEAAEAFF
NA,15,TRBV2,NA,TRBJ1-5,TGTGCCAGCAGTCAGGACAGTTTCGGCAATCAGCCCCAGCATTTT,CASSQDSFGNQPQHF
NA,15,TRBV7-3,once,TRBJ2-3,TGTGCCAGCAGCTCAGGAGGACTCCACACAGATACGCAGTATTTT,CASSSGGLHTDTQYF
TRBD2,15,TRBV3-1/TRBV3-2,NA,TRBJ2-1,TGTGCCAGCAGCGGGACTACCGGGAATCTAGGTGAGCAGTTCTTC,CASSGTTGNLGEQFF
NA,13,TRBV6-2/TRBV6-3,few,TRBJ2-4,TGTGCCAGCAGTTACTCCTCCGAAAACATTCAGTACTTC,CASSYSSENIQYF
TRBD1,17,TRBV7-9,NA,TRBJ1-4,TGTGCCAGCAGCTTTCAGGGGGGTTCTGCAACTAATGAAAAACTGTTTTTT,CASSFQGGSATNEKLFF
NA,14,TRBV14,NA,TRBJ2-3,TGTGCCAGCAGCAAACTACAGGGCACAGATACGCAGTATTTT,CASSKLQGTDTQYF
NA,14,TRBV30,NA,TRBJ2-2,TGTGCCTGGAGTCCGGGGGAGTCCCTAGGGGAGCTGTTTTTT,CAWSPGESLGELFF
NA,14,TRBV19,few,TRBJ1-4,TGTGCCAGTAGGACTAGGGACGGTGGTGAAAAACTGTTTTTT,CASRTRDGGEKLFF
TRBD2,19,TRBV28,NA,TRBJ2-7,TGTGCCAGCGGATCCAGGCTCGGGACTAGCGGGAGGGGAAAGAACGAGCAGTACTTC,CASGSRLGTSGRGKNEQYF
TRBD1,13,TRBV6-5,NA,TRBJ1-2,TGTGCCAGCAGAGAGCGGACAGGGGGGGGCTACACCTTC,CASRERTGGGYTF
TRBD1,13,TRBV16,NA,TRBJ2-5,TGTGCCAGCAGCCTGACAGGGCGGGAGACCCAGTACTTC,CASSLTGRETQYF
NA,16,TRBV7-9,NA,TRBJ1-2,TGTGCCAGCAGCTGCTCAACAGTATCCACCAACTATGGCTACACCTTC,CASSCSTVSTNYGYTF